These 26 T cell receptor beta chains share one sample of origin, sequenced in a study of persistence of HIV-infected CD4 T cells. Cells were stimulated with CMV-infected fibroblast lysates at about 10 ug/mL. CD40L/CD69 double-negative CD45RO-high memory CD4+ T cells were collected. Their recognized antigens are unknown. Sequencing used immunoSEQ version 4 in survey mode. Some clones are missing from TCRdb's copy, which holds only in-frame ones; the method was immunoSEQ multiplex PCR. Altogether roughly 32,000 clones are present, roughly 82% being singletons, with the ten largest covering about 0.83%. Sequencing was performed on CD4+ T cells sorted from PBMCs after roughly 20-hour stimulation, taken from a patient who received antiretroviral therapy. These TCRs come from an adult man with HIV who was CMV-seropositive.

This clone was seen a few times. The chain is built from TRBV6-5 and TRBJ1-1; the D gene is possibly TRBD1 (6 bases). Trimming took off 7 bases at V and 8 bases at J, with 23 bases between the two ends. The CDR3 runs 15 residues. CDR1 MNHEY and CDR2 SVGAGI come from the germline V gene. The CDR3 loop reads CASTLGTRVRSEAFF. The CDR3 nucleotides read TGTGCCAGCACCTTAGGGACAAGGGTTAGGTCGGAAGCTTTCTTT.

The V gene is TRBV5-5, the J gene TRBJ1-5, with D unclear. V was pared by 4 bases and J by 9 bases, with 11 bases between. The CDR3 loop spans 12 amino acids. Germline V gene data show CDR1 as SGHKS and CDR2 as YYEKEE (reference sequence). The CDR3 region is CASSPVSGPQHF. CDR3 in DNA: TGTGCCAGCAGCCCTGTATCAGGGCCCCAGCATTTT.

CDR3 coding DNA: TGCGCCAGCGGAGAGGCGGGGACCGGGGAGCTGTTTTTT. It codes for CASGEAGTGELFF. The rearrangement uses TRBV5-1 and TRBJ2-2; D is perhaps TRBD2 (6 bases). Germline values: CDR1 SGHRS, CDR2 YFSETQ. Trimming took off 7 bases at V and 5 bases at J, with 12 bases between the two ends. The CDR3 loop spans 13 amino acids.

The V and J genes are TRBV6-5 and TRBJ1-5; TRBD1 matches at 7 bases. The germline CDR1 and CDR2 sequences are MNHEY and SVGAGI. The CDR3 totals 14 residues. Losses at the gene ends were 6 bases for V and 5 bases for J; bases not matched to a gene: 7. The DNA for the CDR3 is TGTGCCAGCAGGACTCGACAGGGACATCAGCCCCAGCATTTT. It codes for CASRTRQGHQPQHF.

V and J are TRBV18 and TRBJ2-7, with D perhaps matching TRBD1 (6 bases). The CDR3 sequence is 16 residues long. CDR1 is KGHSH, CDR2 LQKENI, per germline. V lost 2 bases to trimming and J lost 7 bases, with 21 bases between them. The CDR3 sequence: CASSPFGGGRLAEQYF. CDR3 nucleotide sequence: TGTGCCAGCTCACCATTTGGTGGGGGCCGGCTCGCGGAGCAGTACTTC.

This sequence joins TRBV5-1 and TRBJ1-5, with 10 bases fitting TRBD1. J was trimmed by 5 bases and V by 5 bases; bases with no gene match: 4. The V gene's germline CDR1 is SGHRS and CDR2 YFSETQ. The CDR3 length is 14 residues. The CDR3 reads CASRPDRGDQPQHF. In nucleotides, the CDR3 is TGCGCCAGCAGACCGGACAGGGGGGATCAGCCCCAGCATTTT.

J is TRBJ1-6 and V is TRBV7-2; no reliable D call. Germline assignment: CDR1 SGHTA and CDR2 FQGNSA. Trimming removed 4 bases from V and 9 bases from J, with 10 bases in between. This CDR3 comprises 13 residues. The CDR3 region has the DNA TGTGCCAGCAGCTCGAGGCCAAGTTCACCCCTCCACTTT. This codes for CASSSRPSSPLHF.

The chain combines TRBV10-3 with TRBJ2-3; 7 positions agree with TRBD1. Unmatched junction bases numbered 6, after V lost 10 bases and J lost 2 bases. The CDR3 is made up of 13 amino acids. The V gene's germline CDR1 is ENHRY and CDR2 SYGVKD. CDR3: CASRDSHTDTQYF. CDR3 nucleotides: TGTGCCAGCAGGGACAGTCACACAGATACGCAGTATTTT.

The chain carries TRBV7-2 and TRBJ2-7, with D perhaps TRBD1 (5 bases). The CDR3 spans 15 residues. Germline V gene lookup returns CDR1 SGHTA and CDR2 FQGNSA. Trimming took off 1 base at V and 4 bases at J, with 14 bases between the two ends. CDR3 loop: CASSLEAGIIYEQYF. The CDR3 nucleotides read TGTGCCAGCAGCTTAGAGGCAGGGATTATATACGAGCAGTACTTC.

The CDR3 region has the DNA TGTGCCAGCAGTTCGGGGGGCAATCAGCCCCAGCATTTT. Residues: CASSSGGNQPQHF. This chain links TRBV12-3 or TRBV12-4 with TRBJ1-5, with a possible D match to TRBD1 (5 bases). V lost 4 bases to trimming and J lost 2 bases, with 6 bases between them. The CDR3 sequence is 13 residues long.

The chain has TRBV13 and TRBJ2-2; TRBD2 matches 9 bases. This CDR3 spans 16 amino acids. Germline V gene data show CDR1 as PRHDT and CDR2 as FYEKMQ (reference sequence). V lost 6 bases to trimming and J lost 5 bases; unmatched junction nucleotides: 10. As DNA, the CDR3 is TGTGCCAGCAGGCGGGCTAGCGGGGTGTGGACCGGGGAGCTGTTTTTT. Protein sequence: CASRRASGVWTGELFF.

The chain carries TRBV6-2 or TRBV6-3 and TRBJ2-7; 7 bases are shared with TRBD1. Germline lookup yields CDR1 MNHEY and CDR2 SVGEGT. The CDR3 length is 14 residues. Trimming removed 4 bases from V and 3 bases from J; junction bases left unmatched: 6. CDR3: CASSSLWDSYEQYF. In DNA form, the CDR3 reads TGTGCCAGCAGTTCCCTTTGGGACAGCTACGAGCAGTACTTC.

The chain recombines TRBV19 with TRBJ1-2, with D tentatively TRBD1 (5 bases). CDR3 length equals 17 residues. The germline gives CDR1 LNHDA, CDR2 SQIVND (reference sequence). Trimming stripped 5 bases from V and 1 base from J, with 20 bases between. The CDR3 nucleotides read TGTGCCAGTAGTGATAACCAGAGACAGACCCTTAACTATGGCTACACCTTC. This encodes CASSDNQRQTLNYGYTF. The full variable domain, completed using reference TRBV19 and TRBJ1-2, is DGGITQSPKYLFRKEGQNVTLSCEQNLNHDAMYWYRQDPGQGLRLIYYSQIVNDFQKGDIAEGYSVSREKKESFPLTVTSAQKNPTAFYLCASSDNQRQTLNYGYTFGSGTRLTVV.

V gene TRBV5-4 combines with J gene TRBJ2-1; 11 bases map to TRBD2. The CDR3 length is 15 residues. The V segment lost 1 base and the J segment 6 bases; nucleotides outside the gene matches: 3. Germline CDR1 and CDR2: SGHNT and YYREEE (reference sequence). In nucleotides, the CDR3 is TGTGCCAGCAGCTTGTATAGCGGGGGGGCCAATGAGCAGTTCTTC. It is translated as CASSLYSGGANEQFF.

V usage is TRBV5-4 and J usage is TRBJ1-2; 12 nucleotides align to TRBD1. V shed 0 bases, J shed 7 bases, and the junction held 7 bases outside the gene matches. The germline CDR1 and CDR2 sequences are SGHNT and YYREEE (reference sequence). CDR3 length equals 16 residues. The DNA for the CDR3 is TGTGCCAGCAGCTTGGGATCGGGACAGGGGGCTGGTGGCTACACCTTC. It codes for CASSLGSGQGAGGYTF.

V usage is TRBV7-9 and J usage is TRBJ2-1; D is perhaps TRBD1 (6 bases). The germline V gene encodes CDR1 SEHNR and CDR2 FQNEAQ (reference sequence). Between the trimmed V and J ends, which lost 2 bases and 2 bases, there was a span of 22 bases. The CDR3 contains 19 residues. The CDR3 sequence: CASSLFLGITGFTYNEQFF. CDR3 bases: TGTGCCAGCAGCTTATTCTTGGGGATAACAGGGTTCACCTACAATGAGCAGTTCTTC.

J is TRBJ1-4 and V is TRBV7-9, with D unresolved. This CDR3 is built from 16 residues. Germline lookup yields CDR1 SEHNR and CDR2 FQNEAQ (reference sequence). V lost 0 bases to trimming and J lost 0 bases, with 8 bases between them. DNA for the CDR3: TGTGCCAGCAGCTTAGCATTGGGCTCAACTAATGAAAAACTGTTTTTT. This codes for CASSLALGSTNEKLFF.

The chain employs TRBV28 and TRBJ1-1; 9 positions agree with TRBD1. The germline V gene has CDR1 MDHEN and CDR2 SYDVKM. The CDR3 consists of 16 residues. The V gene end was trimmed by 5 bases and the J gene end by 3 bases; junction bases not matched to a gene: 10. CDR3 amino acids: CASSRQGVGMDTEAFF. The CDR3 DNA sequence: TGTGCCAGCAGTCGACAGGGGGTAGGTATGGACACTGAAGCTTTCTTT.

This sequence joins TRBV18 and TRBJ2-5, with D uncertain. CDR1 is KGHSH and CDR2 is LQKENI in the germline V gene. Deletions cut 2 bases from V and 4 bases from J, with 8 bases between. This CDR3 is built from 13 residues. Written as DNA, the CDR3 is TGTGCCAGCTCACCAACCCATGGAGAGACCCAGTACTTC. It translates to CASSPTHGETQYF.

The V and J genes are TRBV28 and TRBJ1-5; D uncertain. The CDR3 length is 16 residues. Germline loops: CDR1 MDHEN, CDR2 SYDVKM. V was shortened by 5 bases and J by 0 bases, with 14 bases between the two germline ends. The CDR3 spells CASSRDEPYSNQPQHF. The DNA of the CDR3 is TGTGCCAGCAGTCGTGATGAACCCTATAGCAATCAGCCCCAGCATTTT.

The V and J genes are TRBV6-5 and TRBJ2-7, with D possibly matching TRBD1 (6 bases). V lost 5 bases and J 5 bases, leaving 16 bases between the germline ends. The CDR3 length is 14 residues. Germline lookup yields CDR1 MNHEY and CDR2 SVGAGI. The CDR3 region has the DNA TGTGCCAGCAGTCTACAGGGAAAAGCCGACGAGCAGTACTTC. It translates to CASSLQGKADEQYF.

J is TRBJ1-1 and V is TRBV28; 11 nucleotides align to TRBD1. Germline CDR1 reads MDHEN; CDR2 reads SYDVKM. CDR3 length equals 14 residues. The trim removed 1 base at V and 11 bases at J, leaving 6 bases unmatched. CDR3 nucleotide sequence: TGTGCCAGCAGTTTATCGGACAGGGGGCTGAGGGCTTTCTTT. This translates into CASSLSDRGLRAFF.

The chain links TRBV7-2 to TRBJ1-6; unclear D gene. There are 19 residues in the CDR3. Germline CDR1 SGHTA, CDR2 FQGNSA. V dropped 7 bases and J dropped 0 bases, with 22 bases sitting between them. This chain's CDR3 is CASKPPTQGLSSYNSPLHF. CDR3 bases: TGTGCCAGCAAACCCCCAACTCAAGGTTTAAGCTCCTATAATTCACCCCTCCACTTT.

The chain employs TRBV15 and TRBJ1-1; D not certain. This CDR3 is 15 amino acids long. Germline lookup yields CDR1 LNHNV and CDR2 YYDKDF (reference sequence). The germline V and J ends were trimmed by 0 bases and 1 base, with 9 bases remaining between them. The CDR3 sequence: CATSREARSNTEAFF. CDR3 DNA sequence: TGTGCCACCAGCAGAGAGGCCAGGTCGAACACTGAAGCTTTCTTT.

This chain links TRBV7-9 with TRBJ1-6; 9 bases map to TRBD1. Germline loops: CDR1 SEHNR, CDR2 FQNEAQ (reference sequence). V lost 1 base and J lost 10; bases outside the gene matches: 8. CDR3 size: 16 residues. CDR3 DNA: TGTGCCAGCAGCTTAGGATCCGGGACAGGGTTGTCACCCCTCCACTTT. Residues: CASSLGSGTGLSPLHF.

The CDR3 DNA reads TGTGCCAGCTCACAACAGGGGGCCACGAACACCGGGGAGCTGTTTTTT. It specifies CASSQQGATNTGELFF. The rearrangement joins TRBV18 to TRBJ2-2; 9 positions match TRBD1. V lost 4 bases, J lost 0 bases, and 3 bases stayed unmatched. Germline CDR1 reads KGHSH; CDR2 reads LQKENI. This CDR3 spans 16 amino acids.